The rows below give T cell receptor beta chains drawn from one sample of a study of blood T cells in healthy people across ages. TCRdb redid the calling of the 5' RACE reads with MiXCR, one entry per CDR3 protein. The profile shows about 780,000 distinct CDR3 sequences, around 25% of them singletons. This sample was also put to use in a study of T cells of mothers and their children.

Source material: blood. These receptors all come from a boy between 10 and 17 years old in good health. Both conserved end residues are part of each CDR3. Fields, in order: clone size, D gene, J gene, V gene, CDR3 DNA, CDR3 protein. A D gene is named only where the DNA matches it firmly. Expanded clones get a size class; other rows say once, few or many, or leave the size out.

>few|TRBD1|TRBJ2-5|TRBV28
TGTGCCAGCAGTTCACTCCCAGGGGGCGCTTTCTTTGAGACCCAGTACTTC
CASSSLPGGAFFETQYF
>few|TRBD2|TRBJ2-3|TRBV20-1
TGCAGTGCTAGGAGACTAGCACGCACAGATACGCAGTATTTT
CSARRLARTDTQYF
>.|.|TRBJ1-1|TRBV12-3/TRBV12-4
TGTGCCAGCAGTTTATCGTGGGGCGAAGTCACTGAAGCTTTCTTT
CASSLSWGEVTEAFF
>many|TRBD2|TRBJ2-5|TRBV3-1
TGTGCCATCCGGGCTAGCGGACTGCAAGAGACCCAGTACTTC
CAIRASGLQETQYF
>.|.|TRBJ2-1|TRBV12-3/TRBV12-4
TGTGCCAGTAGTTTTCTGGCCCAGCCCTATGAGCAGTTCTTC
CASSFLAQPYEQFF
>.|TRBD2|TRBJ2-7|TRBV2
TGTGCCAGCAGTGACCGACTAGCGGGGTCCTACGAGCAGTACTTC
CASSDRLAGSYEQYF
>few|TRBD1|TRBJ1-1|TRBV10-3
TGTGCCATCAGTGACCTCGACAGGGGGTTGGGGAACACTGAAGCTTTCTTT
CAISDLDRGLGNTEAFF
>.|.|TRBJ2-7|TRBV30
TGTGCCTGGAGCACGGGGGTCTACGAGCAGTACTTC
CAWSTGVYEQYF
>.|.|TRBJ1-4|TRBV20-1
TGCAGTGCTCCGGACGGGCTAACTAATGAAAAACTGTTTTTT
CSAPDGLTNEKLFF
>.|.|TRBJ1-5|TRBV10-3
TGTGCCATCAGTGACAGGGGAAATTTTCAGCCCCAGCATTTT
CAISDRGNFQPQHF
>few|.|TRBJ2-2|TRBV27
TGTGCCAGCAGTTCCTCTGGTTGGATAACTAAGAACACCGGGGAGCTGTTTTTT
CASSSSGWITKNTGELFF
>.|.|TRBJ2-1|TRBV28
TGTGCCAGCAGTGCCTTGCGGGACTACAATGAGCAGTTCTTC
CASSALRDYNEQFF
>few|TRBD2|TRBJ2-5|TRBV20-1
TGCAGTGCTAAAGTTGGGCGGGGGGCCTTAGTGATATCGCAAGAGACCCAGTACTTC
CSAKVGRGALVISQETQYF
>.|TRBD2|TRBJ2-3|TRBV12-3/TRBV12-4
TGTGCCAGCAGTTTGGTAATAGCGGGACTAACTAGCACAGATACGCAGTATTTT
CASSLVIAGLTSTDTQYF
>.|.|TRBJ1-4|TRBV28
TGTGCCAGCAGTTTCGGGACCGGGGGAAAACTGTTTTTT
CASSFGTGGKLFF
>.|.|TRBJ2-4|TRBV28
TGTGCCAGCAGTTTTCCGGGGGCGGCCAAAAACATTCAGTACTTC
CASSFPGAAKNIQYF
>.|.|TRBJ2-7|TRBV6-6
TGTGCCAGCAGTGGTGGGACCCTCTCCTACGAGCAGTACTTC
CASSGGTLSYEQYF
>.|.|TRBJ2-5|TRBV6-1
TGTGCCAGCAGTGACGGGATCGGGGCCCAGTACTTC
CASSDGIGAQYF
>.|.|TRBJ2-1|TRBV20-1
TGCAGTGCTTACCTCGGGAACAAGGGGCTTGGTGAGCAGTTCTTC
CSAYLGNKGLGEQFF
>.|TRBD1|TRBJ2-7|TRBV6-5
TGTGCCAGCAGTTCTCGGACAGGGGACTACGAGCAGTACTTC
CASSSRTGDYEQYF
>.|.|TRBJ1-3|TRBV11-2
TGTGCCAGCAGCTTAGACGGGGCAAACGGAAACACCATATATTTT
CASSLDGANGNTIYF
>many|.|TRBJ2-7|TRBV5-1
TGCGCCAGCAGCTCGTCGGGACATTCTTCCTACGAGCAGTACTTC
CASSSSGHSSYEQYF
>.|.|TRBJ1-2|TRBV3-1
TGTGCCAGCAGCCAAGCTAGGGTGAACTATGGCTACACCTTC
CASSQARVNYGYTF
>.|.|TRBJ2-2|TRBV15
TGTGCCACCAGCAGATTCCTGAACACCGGGGAGCTGTTTTTT
CATSRFLNTGELFF
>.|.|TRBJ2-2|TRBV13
TGTGCCAGCAGCCCGGGTTCCATTGAACTGTTTTTT
CASSPGSIELFF
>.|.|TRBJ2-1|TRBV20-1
TGCAGTGCTCCACCGAGGCTTGACTACAATGAGCAGTTCTTC
CSAPPRLDYNEQFF
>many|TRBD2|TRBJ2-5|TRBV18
TGTGCCAGCTCACCAAAGGCCCTAGGGACGGCGGGGGTAGAGACCCAGTACTTC
CASSPKALGTAGVETQYF
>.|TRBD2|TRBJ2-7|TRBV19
TGTGCCAGTAAATTGACTAGCGGGAGCTCCTACGAGCAGTACTTC
CASKLTSGSSYEQYF
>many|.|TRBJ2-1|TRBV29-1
TGCAGCGTTGAAAACATCCTGAGGGGTGAGCAGTTCTTC
CSVENILRGEQFF
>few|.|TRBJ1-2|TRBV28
TGTGCCAGCAGTACTGGCGGCCGAGCTAACTATGGCTACACCTTC
CASSTGGRANYGYTF
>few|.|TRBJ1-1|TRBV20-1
TGCAGTGCTAGAAGGGTCAAAACAGAGATGAACACTGAAGCTTTCTTT
CSARRVKTEMNTEAFF
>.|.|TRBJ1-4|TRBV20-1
TGCAGTGCTAGAGTTGGAACAGACCTTGAAGGACTGTTTTTT
CSARVGTDLEGLFF
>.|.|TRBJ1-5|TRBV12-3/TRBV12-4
TGTGCCAGCAGTTTAGGAGAGGGAAACCAGCCCCAGCATTTT
CASSLGEGNQPQHF
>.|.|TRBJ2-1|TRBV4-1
TGCGCCAGCAGCCAAGTCGACATAATGTCCTACAATGAGCAGTTCTTC
CASSQVDIMSYNEQFF
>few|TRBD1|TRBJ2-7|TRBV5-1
TGCGCCAGCAGCCCCCCTACGGGACAGGGGTACAACGAGCAGTACTTC
CASSPPTGQGYNEQYF
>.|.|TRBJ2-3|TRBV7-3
TGTGCCAGCAGCTTAAAAGGCCTAGTCGGGACAACAACAGATACGCAGTATTTT
CASSLKGLVGTTTDTQYF
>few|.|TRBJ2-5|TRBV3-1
TGTGCCAGCAGCCAAGAAGAAGAAGAGACCCAGTACTTC
CASSQEEEETQYF